The clone carrying this TCR beta chain has just one count. The antigen remains undetermined. This CDR3 is 13 amino acids long. J gave up 8 bases and V 2 bases, and 5 bases lay outside the gene matches. CDR1 is DFQATT, CDR2 SNEGSKA, per germline (reference sequence). cDNA libraries for TCR beta contained unique molecular identifiers. One entry per CDR3 protein results from TCRdb running MiXCR on the PCR reads. The sample includes hundreds of thousands of distinct CDR3 sequences, approximately 30% of them seen just once. This entry comes from a study of post-analysis software for immune sequencing data. Study at large: Relapsing-remitting, secondary progressive and progressive-relapsing multiple sclerosis courses were included.

Study-level results: Several TRBV segments, TRBV5-6, TRBV5-1 and TRBV20-1 among them, were found more frequent in patients than controls. Normalized Chao1 diversity was significantly lower in multiple sclerosis patients than in controls.

What was sequenced was blood. The origin of this receptor is a girl aged 5 to 17 with multiple sclerosis. V gene TRBV20-1 combines with J gene TRBJ2-5; 10 bases line up with TRBD1. The CDR3 is CSARPLTGGTQYF. The CDR3 DNA is TGCAGTGCTAGACCCTTGACAGGGGGCACCCAGTACTTC.